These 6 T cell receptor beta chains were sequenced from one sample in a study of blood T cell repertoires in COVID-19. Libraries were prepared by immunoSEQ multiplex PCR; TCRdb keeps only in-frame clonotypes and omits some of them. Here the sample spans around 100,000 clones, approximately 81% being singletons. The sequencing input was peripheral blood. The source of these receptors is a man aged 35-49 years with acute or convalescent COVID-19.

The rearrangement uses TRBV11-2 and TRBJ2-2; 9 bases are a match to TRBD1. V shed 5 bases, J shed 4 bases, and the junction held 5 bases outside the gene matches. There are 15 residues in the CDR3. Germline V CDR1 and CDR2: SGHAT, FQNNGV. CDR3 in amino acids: CASSPQGALTGELFF. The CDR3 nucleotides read TGTGCCAGCAGCCCACAGGGGGCCCTCACCGGGGAGCTGTTTTTT.

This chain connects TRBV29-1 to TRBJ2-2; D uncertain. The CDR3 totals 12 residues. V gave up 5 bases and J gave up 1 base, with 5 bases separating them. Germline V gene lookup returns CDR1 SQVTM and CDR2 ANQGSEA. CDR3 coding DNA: TGCAGCGTTTACGGGAACACCGGGGAGCTGTTTTTT. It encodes CSVYGNTGELFF.

As DNA, the CDR3 is TGTGCCAGCAGCTTATCAGGGGGCTCCTACAATGAGCAGTTCTTC. Translated: CASSLSGGSYNEQFF. The gene calls are TRBV7-2 and TRBJ2-1, with TRBD1 matching 7 bases. The V and J ends lost 2 bases and 0 bases, in that order; junction bases with no gene match: 1. The CDR3 runs 15 residues. Germline V gene data show CDR1 as SGHTA and CDR2 as FQGNSA.

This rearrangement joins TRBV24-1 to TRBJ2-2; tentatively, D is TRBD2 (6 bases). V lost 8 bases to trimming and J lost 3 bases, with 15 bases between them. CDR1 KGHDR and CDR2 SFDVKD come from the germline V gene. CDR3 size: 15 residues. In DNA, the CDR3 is TGTGCCACCAAGTCGGGGGAAAGGGACACCGGGGAGCTGTTTTTT. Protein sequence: CATKSGERDTGELFF.

The CDR3 coding sequence is TGCGCCAGCAGCTTGGCACTCCGCGGGAACGAGCAGTACTTC. It codes for CASSLALRGNEQYF. The rearrangement links TRBV5-1 to TRBJ2-7; possible D gene TRBD2, 6 bases. Germline values: CDR1 SGHRS, CDR2 YFSETQ. The V end was cut by 0 bases, the J end by 5 bases, with 12 bases between. The CDR3 runs 14 residues.

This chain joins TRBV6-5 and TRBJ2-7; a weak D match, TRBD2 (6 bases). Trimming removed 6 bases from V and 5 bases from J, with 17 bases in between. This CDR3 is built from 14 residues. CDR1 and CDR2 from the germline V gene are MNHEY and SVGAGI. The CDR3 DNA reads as TGTGCCAGCAGGCCCTTATCGGGAGCGCACGAGCAGTACTTC. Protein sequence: CASRPLSGAHEQYF.